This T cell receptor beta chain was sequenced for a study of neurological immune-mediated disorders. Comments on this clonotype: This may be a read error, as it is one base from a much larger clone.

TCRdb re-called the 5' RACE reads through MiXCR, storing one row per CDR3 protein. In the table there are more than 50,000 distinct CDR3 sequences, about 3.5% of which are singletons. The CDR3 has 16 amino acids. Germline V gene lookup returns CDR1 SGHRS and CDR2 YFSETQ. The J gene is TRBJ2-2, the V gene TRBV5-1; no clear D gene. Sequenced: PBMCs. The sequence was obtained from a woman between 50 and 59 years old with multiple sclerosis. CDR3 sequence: CASSLGATLNTRELFF. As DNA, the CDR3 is TGCGCCAGCAGCTTGGGGGCGACACTGAACACCAGGGAGCTGTTTTTT. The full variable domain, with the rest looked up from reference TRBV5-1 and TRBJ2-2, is KAGVTQTPRYLIKTRGQQVTLSCSPISGHRSVSWYQQTPGQGLQFLFEYFSETQRNKGNFPGRFSGRQFSNSRSEMNVSTLELGDSALYLCASSLGATLNTRELFFGEGSRLTVL.